These T cell receptor beta chains were read from a single sample in a study of OX40 agonist ivuxolimab in advanced cancers. The assay was immunoSEQ multiplex PCR, and TCRdb's table has in-frame clones only and misses some. This table has about 69,000 clones, around 85% appearing once. Sample: CD4+ or CD8+ T cells sorted from blood, taken in a trial of the OX40 agonist ivuxolimab. Receptors originate from an adult with an advanced solid tumor such as melanoma, head and neck, liver or kidney cancer. CDR3s include the opening cysteine and the closing phenylalanine or tryptophan. D genes are given only for firm matches. Clone size is not always given. Where it is, it says once, few, many or a class for expanded clones.

NA	TRBJ2-2	TRBV7-2	NA	16	TGTGCCAGCAGCTTCCTAGGGACTCAAAACACCGGGGAGCTGTTTTTT	CASSFLGTQNTGELFF
few	TRBJ2-3	TRBV9	NA	16	TGTGCCAGCAGCGTAATCGCGCAAGGAGGCACAGATACGCAGTATTTT	CASSVIAQGGTDTQYF
NA	TRBJ2-3	TRBV9	TRBD2	16	TGTGCCAGCAGCGTAGAAGGCGGGAGTGAAATCGATACGCAGTATTTT	CASSVEGGSEIDTQYF
NA	TRBJ1-5	TRBV19	NA	13	TGTGCCAGTAGTCCGGATGACAATCAGCCCCAGCATTTT	CASSPDDNQPQHF
NA	TRBJ1-2	TRBV28	TRBD1	14	TGTGCCAGCAGCCAGGGACAGGGCTCCTATGGCTACACCTTC	CASSQGQGSYGYTF
NA	TRBJ2-3	TRBV7-9	NA	15	TGTGCCAGCAGCTTAGTACGATCTAGCACAGATACGCAGTATTTT	CASSLVRSSTDTQYF
NA	TRBJ2-1	TRBV7-6	TRBD1	13	TGTGCCAGCAGCTTACCAGGGGGCGATGAGCAGTTCTTC	CASSLPGGDEQFF
NA	TRBJ2-7	TRBV30	TRBD2	17	TGTGCCTGGAGCCACCCCACGGGGGGGCGAGGGCGCTACGAGCAGTACTTC	CAWSHPTGGRGRYEQYF
NA	TRBJ2-4	TRBV28	NA	17	TGTGCCAGCAGCAAACTTGGGAGAGGGTCGGCCAAAAACATTCAGTACTTC	CASSKLGRGSAKNIQYF
NA	TRBJ2-2	TRBV7-3	TRBD2	16	TGTGCCAGCACCCTAAGCGGGGGGACGAACACCGGGGAGCTGTTTTTT	CASTLSGGTNTGELFF
NA	TRBJ2-4	TRBV7-2	NA	16	TGTGCCAGCAGCTTCCCCGGGGAGCTAGCCAAAAACATTCAGTACTTC	CASSFPGELAKNIQYF
NA	TRBJ2-2	TRBV6-5	NA	16	TGTGCCAGCAGTTACTTTACACCTTCGGGCACCGGGGAGCTGTTTTTT	CASSYFTPSGTGELFF
NA	TRBJ2-5	TRBV11-2	TRBD1	15	TGTGCCAGCAGCTTTAAGGGGAACAGGGGCGAGACCCAGTACTTC	CASSFKGNRGETQYF
NA	TRBJ1-1	TRBV4-1	NA	16	TGCGCCAGCAGCCAAGCCCCGGGACGCACGAACACTGAAGCTTTCTTT	CASSQAPGRTNTEAFF
NA	TRBJ2-5	TRBV5-1	NA	13	TGCGCCAGCAGTTTCGGACAGCAAGAGACCCAGTACTTC	CASSFGQQETQYF
NA	TRBJ2-5	TRBV28	TRBD2	15	TGTGCCAGCAGTTCTCGACTAGCGGGAGCAGAGACCCAGTACTTC	CASSSRLAGAETQYF